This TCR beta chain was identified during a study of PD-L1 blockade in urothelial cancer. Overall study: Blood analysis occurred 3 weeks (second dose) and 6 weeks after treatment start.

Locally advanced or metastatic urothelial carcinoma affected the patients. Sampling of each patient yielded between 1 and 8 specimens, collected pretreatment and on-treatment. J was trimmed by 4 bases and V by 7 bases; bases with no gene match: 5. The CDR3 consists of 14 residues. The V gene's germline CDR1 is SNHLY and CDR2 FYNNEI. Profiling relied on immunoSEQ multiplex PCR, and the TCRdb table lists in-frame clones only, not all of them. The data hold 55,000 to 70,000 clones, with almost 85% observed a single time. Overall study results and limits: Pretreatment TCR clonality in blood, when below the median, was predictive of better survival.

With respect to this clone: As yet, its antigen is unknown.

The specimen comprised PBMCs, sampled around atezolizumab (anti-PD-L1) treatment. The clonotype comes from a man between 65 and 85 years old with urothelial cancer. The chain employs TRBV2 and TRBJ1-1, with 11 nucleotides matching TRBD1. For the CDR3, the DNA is TGTGCCAGCACCTCGGACAGGGGGCTCACTGAAGCTTTCTTT. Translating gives CASTSDRGLTEAFF.